The clone carrying this T cell receptor (beta chain) was observed a handful of times. This specimen comes from a study of control samples from healthy donors and cancer patients. Sequencing was performed with immunoSEQ multiplex PCR; in TCRdb, only in-frame clones are kept and a portion is missing. The data show around 170,000 clones, 92% seen once. This CDR3 comprises 14 residues. The junction had 6 bases not matched to a gene; V was cut back by 6 bases and J by 7 bases. CDR1 and CDR2 (germline): MNHEY, SVGAGI. The TCR originated in a young woman in good health. This chain links TRBV6-5 with TRBJ1-5; 10 bases are a match to TRBD1. The sequenced sample consisted of blood. The CDR3 is CASRPDRGLQPQHF. The CDR3 DNA reads TGTGCCAGCAGGCCTGACAGGGGGCTCCAGCCCCAGCATTTT.